This T cell receptor (beta chain) is drawn from a study of HIV-infected patients and healthy controls. TCRdb processed the 5' RACE reads anew with MiXCR; each CDR3 protein has one entry. Among 19,000 or so distinct CDR3 sequences listed, roughly 19% were seen once. The CDR3 extends over 20 amino acids. The germline CDR1 and CDR2 sequences are LGHDT and YNNKEL (reference sequence). Deletions cut 0 bases from V and 0 bases from J, with 20 bases between. This clonotype was detected many times. This TCR was sampled from a human donor in good health. The chain couples TRBV3-1 to TRBJ1-4, with a weak D call TRBD1 (5 bases). The sequenced sample consisted of CD8+ T cells from blood. As DNA, the CDR3 is TGTGCCAGCAGCCAAGACCCCCTAGCTGGGGGAGTCCCAACTAATGAAAAACTGTTTTTT. Its translation is CASSQDPLAGGVPTNEKLFF. The full variable domain, in which reference TRBV3-1 and TRBJ1-4 provide the parts outside the CDR3, is DTAVSQTPKYLVTQMGNDKSIKCEQNLGHDTMYWYKQDSKKFLKIMFSYNNKELIINETVPNRFSPKSPDKAHLNLHINSLELGDSAVYFCASSQDPLAGGVPTNEKLFFGSGTQLSVL.